This TCR beta chain was sequenced for a study of blood T cell repertoires in COVID-19. Study-level background: The United States, Italy and Spain were the sources of the acute and convalescent COVID-19 samples. In each case, the material was cDNA or gDNA derived from T cells, B-cell-depleted T cells, or PBMCs.

The germline gives CDR1 SGHRS, CDR2 YFSETQ. The CDR3 consists of 16 residues. Deletions cut 6 bases from V and 1 base from J, with 19 bases between. The authors' processing: Cell counts per sample came from amplifying reference gene primers. The assay was immunoSEQ multiplex PCR, and TCRdb's table has in-frame clones only and misses some. The V and J calls and the clone size are those of that table, but D and trimming were determined from the DNA. The sample has 20,000 to 30,000 clones, more than 85% seen once; the top ten hold roughly 2%. The chain couples TRBV5-1 to TRBJ1-2; TRBD1 might be the D (5 bases). The sample taken for sequencing was peripheral blood. The TCR originated in a human donor in a cohort sampled during active COVID-19. Written as DNA, the CDR3 is TGCGCCAGCAATCCAGGCGGGGGGTCCTTTAACTATGGCTACACCTTC. Translated, it gives CASNPGGGSFNYGYTF. Combining the CDR3 with reference TRBV5-1 and TRBJ1-2 gives the whole variable domain KAGVTQTPRYLIKTRGQQVTLSCSPISGHRSVSWYQQTPGQGLQFLFEYFSETQRNKGNFPGRFSGRQFSNSRSEMNVSTLELGDSALYLCASNPGGGSFNYGYTFGSGTRLTVV.